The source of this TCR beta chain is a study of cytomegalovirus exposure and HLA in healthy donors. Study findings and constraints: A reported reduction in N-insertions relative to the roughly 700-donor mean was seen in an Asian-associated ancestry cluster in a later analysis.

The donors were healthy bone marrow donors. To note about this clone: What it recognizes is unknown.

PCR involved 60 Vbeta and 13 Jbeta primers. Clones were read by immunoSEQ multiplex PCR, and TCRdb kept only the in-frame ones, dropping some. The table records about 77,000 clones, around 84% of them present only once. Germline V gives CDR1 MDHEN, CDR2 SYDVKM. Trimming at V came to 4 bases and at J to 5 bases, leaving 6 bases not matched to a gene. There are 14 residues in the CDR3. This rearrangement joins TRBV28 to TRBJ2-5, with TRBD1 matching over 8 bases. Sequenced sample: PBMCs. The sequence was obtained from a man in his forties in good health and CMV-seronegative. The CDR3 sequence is CASSYAGGGETQYF. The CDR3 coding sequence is TGTGCCAGCAGTTATGCAGGGGGCGGGGAGACCCAGTACTTC.